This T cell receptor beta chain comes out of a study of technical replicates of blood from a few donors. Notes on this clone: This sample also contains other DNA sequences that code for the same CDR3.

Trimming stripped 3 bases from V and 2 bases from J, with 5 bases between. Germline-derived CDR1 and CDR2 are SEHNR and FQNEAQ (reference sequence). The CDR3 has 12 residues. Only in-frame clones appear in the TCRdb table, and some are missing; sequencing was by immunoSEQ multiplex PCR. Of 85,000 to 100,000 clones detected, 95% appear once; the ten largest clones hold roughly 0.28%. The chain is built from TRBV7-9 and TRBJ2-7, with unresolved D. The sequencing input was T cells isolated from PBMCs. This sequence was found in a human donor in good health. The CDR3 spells CASSLATYEQYF. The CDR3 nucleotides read TGTGCCAGCAGCTTGGCAACCTACGAGCAGTACTTC.